In its sample, the clone carrying this T cell receptor beta chain was seen a few times. This entry comes from a study of blood T cells in healthy people across ages. Combining a sample-barcoded 5' primer with a J-beta primer mix, a second PCR ran for about 6 to 12 cycles. TCRdb ran MiXCR on the 5' RACE reads and lists one entry per CDR3 protein. The sample records around 710,000 distinct CDR3 sequences, about 42% being singletons. The CDR3 spans 13 residues. V lost 5 bases to trimming and J lost 8 bases, with 12 bases between them. The V gene's germline CDR1 is SEHNR and CDR2 FQNEAQ (reference sequence).

The V call is TRBV7-9, the J call TRBJ1-4; D gene uncertain. The sequencing input was blood. The sequence derives from an older woman in good health. The CDR3 is CASSLNAGEKLFF. DNA for the CDR3: TGTGCCAGCAGCCTGAATGCAGGAGAAAAACTGTTTTTT.